This T cell receptor (beta chain) was sequenced in a study of T cells in Graves' hyperthyroidism and ophthalmopathy (dated by TCRdb to the late 2010s). About the full investigation: Peripheral blood was collected at initial diagnosis, before any treatment. TCR V-J signatures able to tell the groups apart were searched for in a discovery cohort of some 100 patients, of whom more than 40 had Graves' ophthalmopathy and under 65 had stable Graves' hyperthyroidism. An independent validation cohort of 18 to 20 hyperthyroidism patients and about 15 patients who later progressed to ophthalmopathy tested prospective prediction of ophthalmopathy. The 95 to 100 discovery patients were randomly divided into training and test sets at a 7:3 ratio. Thyroid tissue and blood T-cell repertoires from about six Graves' hyperthyroidism patients were also compared in the study. Once sampling was done, hyperthyroidism patients were given methimazole at a starting dose of 30 mg daily, whereas ophthalmopathy patients were given high-dose intravenous methylprednisolone. TCR Vbeta CDR3 sequencing of roughly 140 peripheral blood samples (over 40 ophthalmopathy, 70 to 85 hyperthyroidism and approximately 17 progressor patients) is reported in the paper.

TCR beta CDR3 regions were amplified from RNA transcripts. For the first round of RT-PCR on the TCR CDR3, the HTBI primer set was used together with the Qiagen OneStep RT-PCR kit. Libraries were constructed in a second round of multiplex PCR, after which size selection and purification were performed. The libraries were sequenced on an Illumina HiSeq2000 using paired-end 100 bp reads. On the study's bioinformatics: SOAPnuke was used to process the raw data, with reads discarded if the reads contained adapters or uncalled bases, had a mean Phred below 15, or lacked an exact constant-primer or identifier match. High-quality paired reads were merged with COPE v1.2.5, and unique nucleotide sequences were defined as clonotypes. MiTCR v1.1 was used to align clonotypes to the IMGT TRBV, TRBD and TRBJ reference segments. The analysis included only V-J combinations with a frequency above 0.0001, which together covered 99% to 99.2% of the repertoires. A TCS score was defined as the ratio between F50 (clonal expansion) and ExV (chaos), using BLOSUM62-based TCRdist between CDR3 peptides within each V-J. Welch's t-statistics and random forest reduced several hundred V-J features to about 12, which were used in a naive Bayes classifier (R e1071). TCRdb handled the public reads itself, with Q25 trimming in fastp and clone calling in MiXCR, and kept productive beta chains. Rows merge per CDR3 protein into single entries with the most common DNA and genes. What appears here as the V and J calls and clone size reflects TCRdb's work, not the paper's. In this sample the table shows under 350,000 distinct CDR3 sequences, around a sixth of which occur a single time. Around 47% of the sample belongs to the ten largest clones.

CDR1 SNHLY and CDR2 FYNNEI were looked up in the germline V gene. The CDR3 numbers 13 residues from cysteine through phenylalanine. Just the 39-base CDR3 DNA is kept, in frame starting at base 1. V is clipped by 4 bases and J by 4 bases, and the sequence between their germline boundaries is 9 bases long. On the study overall, not on this receptor specifically: In validation, progression to ophthalmopathy was predicted by the model with nearly 71% sensitivity and around 76% specificity, a median of around 6.5 months before onset. Sample size was not statistically predetermined, and investigators were not blinded to group allocation. In cross-validation, a model built on a 13 V-J signature told ophthalmopathy apart from stable hyperthyroidism with 85% to 90% sensitivity and about 81% specificity, and in testing the same model reached 80%/75%. Most expanded thyroid clonotypes (frequency above 0.001) were also found in blood, which suggests that blood repertoires may mirror thyroid immune responses.

Many counts were recorded for this clonotype. Its recognized antigen is unknown. There are no base qualities to consult, and no much larger clone falls within one base. A patient counted as having stable Graves' hyperthyroidism if no progression to ophthalmopathy occurred over 18 months of follow-up. Hyperthyroidism patients were newly diagnosed, with disease duration under 2 months, and aged 18 to 65 years. The study excluded patients with uncontrolled infections, other autoimmune diseases, pregnancy or lactation. Diagnoses were based on clinical symptoms, serum thyroxine and TRAb, thyroid ultrasound and orbital computed tomography. PBMCs were separated from roughly 10 ml of fresh peripheral blood using Ficoll-Paque density gradient centrifugation. Total RNA was extracted with Trizol reagent, and quality was checked on an Agilent 2100 Bioanalyzer.

Sequencing was done on a sample of blood. The sequence links TRBV2 to TRBJ2-3; too little of a D gene remains to name it. This receptor was taken from a woman aged 45-65 years with Graves' hyperthyroidism. The CDR3: CASSGVAADTQYF. The base sequence is TGTGCCAGCAGTGGGGTGGCCGCAGATACGCAGTATTTT.